The 3 T cell receptor beta chains in this list originate from one sample, sequenced in a study of blood T cell repertoires in COVID-19. Clones were read by immunoSEQ multiplex PCR, and TCRdb kept only the in-frame ones, dropping some. The sample records around 260,000 clones, roughly 90% being singletons. Specimen: peripheral blood. All receptors derive from a woman in her 40s who had recovered from COVID-19.

The chain has TRBV2 and TRBJ1-5; D is possibly TRBD1 (6 bases). Germline V gene lookup returns CDR1 SNHLY and CDR2 FYNNEI. Trimming pared 4 bases from V and 0 bases from J, leaving 16 bases between. The CDR3 runs 17 residues. CDR3 loop: CASSGGVGAHSNQPQHF. The CDR3 nucleotides read TGTGCCAGCAGTGGGGGCGTGGGGGCCCATAGCAATCAGCCCCAGCATTTT. The entire variable domain, with the rest obtained from reference TRBV2 and TRBJ1-5, is as follows: EPEVTQTPSHQVTQMGQEVILRCVPISNHLYFYWYRQILGQKVEFLVSFYNNEISEKSEIFDDQFSVERPDGSNFTLKIRSTKLEDSAMYFCASSGGVGAHSNQPQHFGDGTRLSIL.

The rearrangement uses TRBV5-1 and TRBJ2-3, with 11 bases matching TRBD2. Trimming took 0 bases from V and 4 from J; bases not matched to a gene: 7. Germline V CDR1 and CDR2: SGHRS, YFSETQ. CDR3 length equals 17 residues. CDR3 sequence: CASSLERLAGSPDTQYF. The DNA for the CDR3 is TGCGCCAGCAGCTTGGAGAGACTAGCGGGATCTCCAGATACGCAGTATTTT.

The chain has TRBV18 and TRBJ1-2, with 8 positions matching TRBD1. Trimming at V came to 0 bases and at J to 7 bases, leaving 4 bases not matched to a gene. Germline assignment: CDR1 KGHSH and CDR2 LQKENI. The CDR3 sequence is 14 residues long. CDR3 residues: CASSPPGQAGGYTF. CDR3 nucleotide sequence: TGTGCCAGCTCACCACCGGGACAGGCTGGTGGCTACACCTTC. Together with reference TRBV18 and TRBJ1-2, the CDR3 gives the full variable domain: NAGVMQNPRHLVRRRGQEARLRCSPMKGHSHVYWYRQLPEEGLKFMVYLQKENIIDESGMPKERFSAEFPKEGPSILRIQQVVRGDSAAYFCASSPPGQAGGYTFGSGTRLTVV.